Included here is one TCR beta chain sequence, with context. These data belong to a study of blood T cell repertoires in COVID-19. Study context: Whether acute or convalescent, the COVID-19 samples came from the United States, Italy and Spain.

The repertoire was sequenced with immunoSEQ multiplex PCR; TCRdb's copy has only in-frame clones and lacks some. The table records over 110,000 clones, 88% of them present only once. The CDR3 loop spans 12 amino acids. Trimming removed 6 bases from V and 7 bases from J, with 11 bases in between. Sequenced material: peripheral blood. This clonotype originated in a human donor in a cohort sampled during active COVID-19. V and J are TRBV12-3 or TRBV12-4 and TRBJ2-3; D might be TRBD2 (5 bases). This CDR3 is CASSKLVNTQYF. The CDR3 DNA is TGTGCCAGCAGCAAACTAGTAAATACGCAGTATTTT.